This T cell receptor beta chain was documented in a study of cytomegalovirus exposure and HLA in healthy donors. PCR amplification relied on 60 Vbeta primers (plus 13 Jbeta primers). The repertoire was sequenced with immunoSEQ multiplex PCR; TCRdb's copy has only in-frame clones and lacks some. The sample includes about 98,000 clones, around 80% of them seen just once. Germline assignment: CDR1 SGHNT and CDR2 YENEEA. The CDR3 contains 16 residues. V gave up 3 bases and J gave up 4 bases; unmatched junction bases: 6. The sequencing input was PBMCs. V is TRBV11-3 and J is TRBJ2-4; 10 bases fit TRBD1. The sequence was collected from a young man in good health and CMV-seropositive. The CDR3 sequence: CASSLGTGDTKNIQYF. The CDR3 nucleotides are TGTGCCAGCAGCTTGGGGACAGGGGATACGAAAAACATTCAGTACTTC.